The 24 T cell receptor beta chains in this list originate from one sample, sequenced in a study of T cell responses to AZD1222 COVID-19 vaccine. Data came from immunoSEQ multiplex PCR; TCRdb stores just in-frame clones and leaves some out. The repertoire includes over 90,000 clones, roughly 84% of them detected once, and 17% sits in the top ten. Sequenced here: peripheral blood, sampled on day 0 of AZD1222 vaccination. Source of these receptors: an adult in good health.

The chain has TRBV18 and TRBJ2-7; D possibly corresponds to TRBD1 (6 bases). The CDR3 loop spans 12 amino acids. Germline CDR1 and CDR2: KGHSH and LQKENI. V lost 6 bases and J lost 4, with 10 bases in between. The CDR3 nucleotides read TGTGCCAGCTCCGTCGGACAGTACGAGCAGTACTTC. Encoded protein: CASSVGQYEQYF.

The genes are TRBV10-2 and TRBJ2-1, with D uncertain. Germline V CDR1 and CDR2: WSHSY, SAAADI. The V end lost 7 bases, the J end lost 6 bases, and 4 bases lay between the germline ends. This CDR3 spans 10 amino acids. The CDR3 sequence is CASMGNEQFF. The CDR3 DNA sequence: TGCGCCAGCATGGGCAATGAGCAGTTCTTC.

This clone was observed once. The chain employs TRBV6-4 and TRBJ2-5, with 9 bases identical to TRBD1. The germline gives CDR1 MRHNA, CDR2 SNTAGT. J was trimmed by 4 bases and V by 5 bases; bases with no gene match: 5. This CDR3 comprises 14 residues. The DNA of the CDR3 is TGTGCCAGCAGTCCTGGGACAGGGTTAGAGACCCAGTACTTC. Translation gives CASSPGTGLETQYF.

The rearrangement joins TRBV6-5 to TRBJ2-7; 10 nucleotides agree with TRBD2. CDR1 MNHEY and CDR2 SVGAGI come from the germline V gene. This CDR3 region has 14 residues. The V gene end was trimmed by 5 bases and the J gene end by 7 bases; junction bases not matched to a gene: 8. CDR3 sequence reads: CASSTAGGPLEQYV. CDR3 nucleotides: TGTGCCAGCAGTACAGCGGGGGGGCCCCTTGAGCAGTACGTC.

The gene calls are TRBV28 and TRBJ1-2; no reliable D call. The germline CDR1 and CDR2 sequences are MDHEN and SYDVKM. This CDR3 comprises 11 residues. The V and J ends lost 3 bases and 8 bases respectively, with 7 bases between them. The CDR3 spells CASSFPYGYTF. CDR3 coding DNA: TGTGCCAGCAGTTTTCCCTACGGCTACACCTTC.

The chain uses TRBV6-1 and TRBJ2-5, with a possible D match to TRBD1 (6 bases). The germline gives CDR1 MNHNS, CDR2 SASEGT. Trimming stripped 6 bases from V and 6 bases from J, with 17 bases between. This CDR3 region has 14 residues. The CDR3 nucleotides read TGTGCCAGCAGCGACGTGGGGGCAGTGAAGACCCAGTACTTC. Translating it yields CASSDVGAVKTQYF.

The chain is built from TRBV27 and TRBJ2-7; D remains ambiguous. Trimming stripped 4 bases from V and 6 bases from J, with 19 bases between. Germline-derived CDR1 and CDR2 are MNHEY and SMNVEV (reference sequence). The CDR3 sequence is 15 residues long. This CDR3 reads CASSSTFSNQSEQYV. The CDR3 region has the DNA TGTGCCAGCAGTTCAACCTTCTCAAACCAGAGCGAGCAGTACGTC.

V is TRBV7-9 and J is TRBJ1-1; maybe TRBD1 (6 bases). The CDR3 has 14 residues. Trimming shortened V by 4 bases and J by 1 base, and 10 bases separated the two germline ends. CDR1 is SEHNR, CDR2 FQNEAQ, per germline (reference sequence). CDR3: CASSYWTENTEAFF. CDR3 DNA: TGTGCCAGCAGCTATTGGACAGAGAACACTGAAGCTTTCTTT.

J is TRBJ2-2 and V is TRBV10-3; D remains ambiguous. This CDR3 has 14 amino acids. Germline loops: CDR1 ENHRY, CDR2 SYGVKD. Deletions cut 11 bases from V and 1 base from J, with 14 bases between. CDR3 nucleotide sequence: TGTGCCGCCGGCCTGGGTGTGAACACCGGGGAGCTGTTTTTT. It yields the protein CAAGLGVNTGELFF.

The gene calls are TRBV5-1 and TRBJ1-2; 11 nucleotides align to TRBD1. CDR3 size: 14 residues. The germline V gene has CDR1 SGHRS and CDR2 YFSETQ. V lost 4 bases to trimming and J lost 6 bases; unmatched junction nucleotides: 5. CDR3 protein: CASSPDRGLDGYTF. In DNA form, the CDR3 reads TGCGCCAGCAGCCCGGACAGGGGGCTGGATGGCTACACCTTC. Supplemented by reference TRBV5-1 and TRBJ1-2, the full variable domain reads KAGVTQTPRYLIKTRGQQVTLSCSPISGHRSVSWYQQTPGQGLQFLFEYFSETQRNKGNFPGRFSGRQFSNSRSEMNVSTLELGDSALYLCASSPDRGLDGYTFGSGTRLTVV.

The chain has TRBV5-1 and TRBJ2-5; 9 positions agree with TRBD2. The CDR3 runs to 14 residues. V shed 4 bases and J 0 bases; nucleotides not matched to a gene: 1. Germline V gene sequence: CDR1 SGHRS, CDR2 YFSETQ. CDR3 amino acids: CASSRTSDQETQYF. Written as DNA, the CDR3 is TGCGCCAGCAGCCGGACTAGCGACCAAGAGACCCAGTACTTC.

The chain employs TRBV10-2 and TRBJ1-2; possibly TRBD1 for D (5 bases). Germline lookup yields CDR1 WSHSY and CDR2 SAAADI. Trimming removed 8 bases from V and 6 bases from J, with 22 bases in between. CDR3 length: 15 amino acids. The CDR3 nucleotides read TGCGCCAGCTCACGCGGACCCCGGGGGGACGATGGCTACACCTTC. Its protein is CASSRGPRGDDGYTF.

This chain links TRBV6-1 with TRBJ2-1; D might be TRBD2 (5 bases). The CDR3 covers 13 residues. V lost 8 bases and J 5 bases, leaving 13 bases between the germline ends. Looked up from germline, CDR1 is MNHNS and CDR2 is SASEGT. The CDR3 nucleotides are TGTGCCAGCTCACTAGGACCTAACAATGAGCAGTTCTTC. Translated, it gives CASSLGPNNEQFF.

This chain links TRBV6-5 with TRBJ1-1, with 12 bases aligning to TRBD1. CDR1 is MNHEY and CDR2 is SVGAGI in the germline V gene. V shed 2 bases and J 6 bases; nucleotides not matched to a gene: 4. The CDR3 consists of 15 residues. The CDR3 spells CASSYGDRGQAEAFF. The CDR3, as DNA: TGTGCCAGCAGTTACGGGGACAGGGGGCAGGCTGAAGCTTTCTTT.

CDR3 amino acids: CASSPTVVSYNEQFF. CDR3 nucleotide sequence: TGTGCCAGTAGCCCGACAGTGGTCTCCTACAATGAGCAGTTCTTC. The J gene is TRBJ2-1, the V gene TRBV19; possible D gene TRBD1, 5 bases. Germline CDR1 LNHDA, CDR2 SQIVND (reference sequence). V was trimmed by 6 bases and J by 0 bases, leaving 12 bases between them. The CDR3 totals 15 residues. Using reference TRBV19 and TRBJ2-1 for the parts outside the CDR3, the full variable domain is DGGITQSPKYLFRKEGQNVTLSCEQNLNHDAMYWYRQDPGQGLRLIYYSQIVNDFQKGDIAEGYSVSREKKESFPLTVTSAQKNPTAFYLCASSPTVVSYNEQFFGPGTRLTVL.

Worth noting for this clone: The identical CDR3 is also encoded by other nucleotide sequences in the sample. The chain recombines TRBV28 with TRBJ1-2; TRBD1 is a possible D gene (6 bases). Germline V CDR1 and CDR2: MDHEN, SYDVKM. The germline V and J ends were trimmed by 6 bases and 2 bases, with 10 bases remaining between them. The CDR3 sequence is 13 residues long. CDR3 coding DNA: TGTGCCAGCAGCCTCAGGGGAAACTATGGCTACACCTTC. Amino acids: CASSLRGNYGYTF.

This clone was seen at least ten times. DNA for the CDR3: TGTGCCAGCCTGTCCGGACAGGGCCAGAGGGGGACTGAAGCTTTCTTT. This gives the protein CASLSGQGQRGTEAFF. The chain is built from TRBV27 and TRBJ1-1, with 8 bases identical to TRBD1. The V gene's germline CDR1 is MNHEY and CDR2 SMNVEV (reference sequence). The CDR3 length is 16 residues. Trimming at V came to 8 bases and at J to 5 bases, leaving 16 bases not matched to a gene.

This clone was observed a single time. The chain links TRBV28 to TRBJ2-3; 10 bases are a match to TRBD2. The germline gives CDR1 MDHEN, CDR2 SYDVKM. The length of the CDR3 is 15 residues. With 2 bases clipped from V and 4 bases from J, the junction kept 3 bases outside the gene matches. CDR3 sequence: CASSLGLAGADTQYF. CDR3 DNA sequence: TGTGCCAGCAGTTTAGGGCTAGCGGGAGCAGATACGCAGTATTTT.

V and J are TRBV28 and TRBJ1-5; D is unclear. Germline V gene lookup returns CDR1 MDHEN and CDR2 SYDVKM. The length of the CDR3 is 15 residues. Deletions cut 10 bases from V and 2 bases from J, with 18 bases between. The CDR3 DNA reads TGTGCCACCGCAGCAGACTCGGAAGGCAATCAGCCCCAGCATTTT. Its translation is CATAADSEGNQPQHF.

The chain has TRBV3-1 (or the pseudogene TRBV3-2) and TRBJ1-6, with 9 positions matching TRBD1. CDR1 is LGHDT, CDR2 YNNKEL, per germline (reference sequence). J gave up 10 bases and V 3 bases, and 19 bases lay outside the gene matches. The CDR3 has 19 residues. CDR3 nucleotides: TGTGCCAGCAGCCAGGGGGGACAGGGTATCCTTGCGGTTAGGTCACCCCTCCACTTT. It translates to CASSQGGQGILAVRSPLHF.

In its sample, this clone was seen a few times. The chain has TRBV12-5 and TRBJ2-3; D uncertain. CDR1 LGHNT and CDR2 FRNRAP come from the germline V gene. The CDR3 runs to 15 residues. Trimming removed 0 bases at V and 1 base at J, with 8 bases between. The CDR3 DNA is TGTGCTAGTGGTTTGGTAAGGCTGGGCACAGATACGCAGTATTTT. It translates to CASGLVRLGTDTQYF.

The chain carries TRBV4-3 and TRBJ2-7; 9 nucleotides match TRBD2. V lost 4 bases, J lost 6 bases, and 10 bases stayed unmatched. Germline V gene data show CDR1 as LGHNA and CDR2 as YSLEER. CDR3 length: 15 residues. CDR3 bases: TGCGCCAGCAGCCCGAGTAGCGGGAGTCCGGTCGAGCAGTACTTC. This encodes CASSPSSGSPVEQYF.

The CDR3 DNA is TGCGCCAGCAGCCAAGGGTCGACAGGGGGGAACAATGAGCAGTTCTTC. Protein product: CASSQGSTGGNNEQFF. The V call is TRBV4-3, the J call TRBJ2-1; 9 nucleotides align to TRBD1. The CDR3 is 16 residues long. Germline CDR1 is LGHNA and CDR2 is YSLEER. The ends lost 1 base at V and 5 bases at J; junction bases unmatched: 6.

V gene TRBV24-1 combines with J gene TRBJ1-1; D ambiguous. Per germline, CDR1 KGHDR and CDR2 SFDVKD. This CDR3 has 13 residues. Trimming shortened V by 3 bases and J by 8 bases, and 12 bases separated the two germline ends. CDR3 amino acids: CATSDLGIGEAFF. The DNA for the CDR3 is TGTGCCACCAGTGATCTGGGTATAGGGGAAGCTTTCTTT.